The clone carrying this T cell receptor beta chain has more than one count but fewer than ten. Antigen unknown. All donors were healthy, and all were Caucasian. These data belong to a study of identical twins. Regarding the study as a whole: There were fewer insertions in abundant cord blood beta clonotypes, but memory repertoires showed no such pattern.

A universal primer site arose from template switching, and cDNA bore unique molecular identifiers. TCRdb recomputed calls from the 5' RACE reads with MiXCR, one row per CDR3 protein. There are around 1.7 million distinct CDR3 sequences in the sample; about 32% occur only once, and under 0.35% lies in the top ten. The sequence was collected from a newborn girl in good health. Sequenced sample: cord blood.

Here the CDR3 DNA reads TGCGCCAGCAGCTTGGGTACGGTCAGGGCGCCAAATGAAAAACTGTTTTTT. It translates to CASSLGTVRAPNEKLFF. The chain joins TRBV5-1 to TRBJ1-4; D possibly corresponds to TRBD1 (5 bases). CDR3 size: 17 residues. CDR1 SGHRS and CDR2 YFSETQ come from the germline V gene. V lost 0 bases, J lost 5 bases, and 17 bases lay in between. Full variable domain (outside the CDR3, taken from reference TRBV5-1 and TRBJ1-4): KAGVTQTPRYLIKTRGQQVTLSCSPISGHRSVSWYQQTPGQGLQFLFEYFSETQRNKGNFPGRFSGRQFSNSRSEMNVSTLELGDSALYLCASSLGTVRAPNEKLFFGSGTQLSVL.